Following are 14 T cell receptor beta chains from one sample sequenced in a study of CD8 T cells in ankylosing spondylitis. TCRdb called the 5' RACE reads again in MiXCR, with one record for every CDR3 protein. This table has about 400,000 distinct CDR3 sequences, more than 20% appearing once. Source material: blood, either unsorted or a sorted T cell fraction (not recorded which). These TCRs come from a male donor with ankylosing spondylitis or in good health (not recorded which).

This clonotype was seen a handful of times. The chain carries TRBV9 and TRBJ2-1; D may be TRBD1 or TRBD2 (5 bases each). V gave up 3 bases and J gave up 0 bases, with 19 bases separating them. This CDR3 region has 18 residues. Germline V lookup: CDR1 SGDLS, CDR2 YYNGEE. The CDR3 loop is CASSDPHGDLSSYNEQFF. CDR3 nucleotide sequence: TGTGCCAGCAGCGACCCCCATGGGGACCTTAGCTCCTACAATGAGCAGTTCTTC.

The rearrangement joins TRBV2 to TRBJ2-5, with D perhaps TRBD2 (7 bases). The CDR3 length is 13 residues. The germline gives CDR1 SNHLY, CDR2 FYNNEI. Trimming took 7 bases from V and 1 from J, leaving 10 bases between them. CDR3: CASKGGGQETQYF. As DNA, the CDR3 is TGTGCCAGCAAGGGGGGGGGCCAAGAGACCCAGTACTTC.

In this sample, this clonotype turned up a few times. The chain combines TRBV7-8 with TRBJ2-2, with D possibly TRBD1 on 6 matching bases. Germline CDR1 reads SGHVS; CDR2 reads FQNEAQ. The CDR3 totals 18 residues. The V gene lost 2 bases and the J gene lost 2 bases, with 18 bases spanning the gap. This CDR3 reads CASSLSLGDTVNTGELFF. The CDR3 DNA reads TGTGCCAGCAGCTTAAGTTTGGGGGACACGGTTAACACCGGGGAGCTGTTTTTT.

This clonotype was seen only a few times. This sequence joins TRBV14 and TRBJ2-1; D gene uncertain. The CDR3 totals 13 residues. V lost 1 base to trimming and J lost 4 bases, with 5 bases between them. Germline CDR1 SGHDN, CDR2 FVKESK. CDR3 loop: CASSQVGYNEQFF. The CDR3, as DNA: TGTGCCAGCAGCCAAGTAGGGTACAATGAGCAGTTCTTC.

The chain recombines TRBV11-1 with TRBJ2-3; TRBD2 matches at 9 bases. In germline, CDR1 is SGHAT, CDR2 FQDESV (reference sequence). The CDR3 extends over 12 amino acids. V was clipped by 5 bases and J by 9 bases; unmatched bases: 3. CDR3 nucleotides: TGTGCCAGCAGCATTAGCGGGGGCACGCAGTATTTT. Protein: CASSISGGTQYF.

This clonotype turned up a few times. The rearrangement links TRBV9 to TRBJ2-3; D might be TRBD1 (6 bases). Per germline, CDR1 SGDLS and CDR2 YYNGEE. Trimming shortened V by 0 bases and J by 1 base, and 9 bases separated the two germline ends. The CDR3 loop spans 15 amino acids. In DNA form, the CDR3 reads TGTGCCAGCAGCGTAGCAGGGGTGGGCACAGATACGCAGTATTTT. Encoded protein: CASSVAGVGTDTQYF.

The rearrangement joins TRBV2 to TRBJ2-1; 7 positions agree with TRBD2. Per germline, CDR1 SNHLY and CDR2 FYNNEI. The CDR3 is made up of 16 amino acids. V gave up 3 bases and J gave up 0 bases; unmatched junction bases: 5. The CDR3 nucleotides read TGTGCCAGCAGTGATAGGCGGGGGAGCTCCTACAATGAGCAGTTCTTC. Its protein product is CASSDRRGSSYNEQFF.

J is TRBJ1-1 and V is TRBV29-1, with 10 bases aligning to TRBD1. The CDR3 sequence is 12 residues long. The trim removed 4 bases at V and 8 bases at J, leaving 4 bases unmatched. CDR1 and CDR2 (germline): SQVTM, ANQGSEA. In DNA, the CDR3 is TGCAGCGTTGTCGACAGGGGGCGCGAAGCTTTCTTT. Its protein product is CSVVDRGREAFF.

This sequence joins TRBV9 and TRBJ2-5, with 14 bases lining up with TRBD2. J gave up 5 bases and V 0 bases, and 3 bases lay outside the gene matches. The CDR3 runs to 16 residues. Germline loops: CDR1 SGDLS, CDR2 YYNGEE. The DNA of the CDR3 is TGTGCCAGCAGCGTAGTAGGACTAGCGGGGGGTGAGACCCAGTACTTC. This gives the protein CASSVVGLAGGETQYF.

The CDR3 loop is CASSQGRWSANTGELFF. CDR3 sequence (DNA): TGTGCCAGCAGCCAAGGGCGATGGTCCGCGAACACCGGGGAGCTGTTTTTT. The chain is built from TRBV3-1 and TRBJ2-2; D remains unclear. Trimming removed 1 base from V and 0 bases from J, with 12 bases in between. CDR3 size: 17 residues. Per the germline V gene, CDR1 is LGHDT and CDR2 is YNNKEL (reference sequence).

V and J are TRBV4-1 and TRBJ2-7, with a possible D match to TRBD1 (6 bases). Germline V gene data show CDR1 as MGHRA and CDR2 as YSYEKL. CDR3 length: 14 residues. V was clipped by 4 bases and J by 4 bases, with 14 bases between them. Here the CDR3 reads CASSPTGRLYEQYF. The CDR3 coding sequence is TGCGCCAGCAGCCCCACAGGGCGCCTGTACGAGCAGTACTTC.

The chain recombines TRBV27 with TRBJ2-1; 8 nucleotides match TRBD2. The CDR3 is 16 amino acids. CDR1 is MNHEY, CDR2 SMNVEV, per germline (reference sequence). J was trimmed by 4 bases and V by 5 bases; bases with no gene match: 10. CDR3 region: CASSGLAGWTYNEQFF. The CDR3 DNA is TGTGCCAGCAGTGGTTTAGCGGGGTGGACATACAATGAGCAGTTCTTC.

The chain joins TRBV7-9 to TRBJ1-2, with 7 bases lining up with TRBD1. The CDR3 sequence is 16 residues long. Germline-derived CDR1 and CDR2 are SEHNR and FQNEAQ (reference sequence). The V and J ends lost 0 bases and 6 bases, in that order; junction bases with no gene match: 10. CDR3 in DNA: TGTGCCAGCAGCTTAGCCCTGACAGGGAGTAGCGATGGCTACACCTTC. It codes for CASSLALTGSSDGYTF.

The chain is built from TRBV12-3 or TRBV12-4 and TRBJ1-1; unclear D gene. The CDR3 contains 14 residues. Trimming took off 1 base at V and 4 bases at J, with 10 bases between the two ends. The CDR3 nucleotides are TGTGCCAGCAGTTTAGGCCCAGGACTCACTGAAGCTTTCTTT. This sequence encodes CASSLGPGLTEAFF.